A single sample is the source of the 24 T cell receptor beta chains below, sequenced in a study of T cell repertoires in cytomegalovirus infection. Using its own MiXCR run on the reads, TCRdb lists one record per CDR3 protein. The table lists 560,000 or so distinct CDR3 sequences, more than 15% of them singletons. Sequenced sample: CD8+ T cells from PBMCs. Source of these receptors: a human donor in good health (CMV status not recorded). Some clones in this sample may be carry-over from other donors' samples.

This sequence joins TRBV9 and TRBJ2-5, with TRBD2 matching over 7 bases. J was trimmed by 5 bases and V by 2 bases; bases with no gene match: 6. The V gene's germline CDR1 is SGDLS and CDR2 YYNGEE. CDR3 length: 14 amino acids. CDR3 region: CASSVAAGVETQYF. The CDR3 DNA reads as TGTGCCAGCAGCGTCGCGGCGGGAGTGGAGACCCAGTACTTC.

The table lists this clonotype with many counts. The V gene is TRBV7-9, the J gene TRBJ2-1, with 10 bases aligning to TRBD2. The germline CDR1 and CDR2 sequences are SEHNR and FQNEAQ (reference sequence). The CDR3 sequence is 18 residues long. V dropped 5 bases and J dropped 7; count of bases not matched to a gene: 17. The CDR3 DNA sequence: TGTGCCAGCAGCCCCAAGACTAGCGGGTCCCCCCGGGGGAATGAGCAGTTCTTC. It yields the protein CASSPKTSGSPRGNEQFF.

Many counts were recorded for this clonotype. The genes are TRBV4-2 and TRBJ2-1; perhaps TRBD2 as D (6 bases). The CDR3 totals 16 residues. Germline V CDR1 and CDR2: LGHNA, YNFKEQ. V shed 2 bases and J shed 4 bases, with 15 bases lying between them. CDR3 region: CASSQLEGLDYNEQFF. The DNA for the CDR3 is TGTGCCAGCAGCCAACTCGAGGGACTGGATTACAATGAGCAGTTCTTC.

This clonotype appeared many times. The chain joins TRBV27 to TRBJ2-7; 8 bases agree with TRBD1. The CDR3 contains 14 residues. The germline V gene encodes CDR1 MNHEY and CDR2 SMNVEV (reference sequence). After removal of 3 bases from V and 6 bases from J, the junction contained 7 bases not matched to a gene. CDR3 DNA: TGTGCCAGCAGTTTGGACAGGGCCCTTAGCGAGCAGTACTTC. Its protein product is CASSLDRALSEQYF.

The V gene is TRBV4-2, the J gene TRBJ1-3; D unresolved. The CDR3 consists of 15 residues. Between the trimmed V and J ends, which lost 0 bases and 0 bases, there was a span of 6 bases. Germline V lookup: CDR1 LGHNA, CDR2 YNFKEQ. Here the CDR3 reads CASSQDELSGNTIYF. CDR3 nucleotides: TGTGCCAGCAGCCAAGATGAACTCTCTGGAAACACCATATATTTT.

This clonotype was observed many times. V gene TRBV11-2 combines with J gene TRBJ2-7; 10 bases align to TRBD1. There are 14 residues in the CDR3. The germline CDR1 and CDR2 sequences are SGHAT and FQNNGV. With V trimmed by 1 base and J by 3 bases, 0 bases remained unmatched. In DNA form, the CDR3 reads TGTGCCAGCAGCTTAGGGACAGGGGGCTACGAGCAGTACTTC. Its protein is CASSLGTGGYEQYF. The entire variable domain, with the rest obtained from reference TRBV11-2 and TRBJ2-7, is as follows: EAGVAQSPRYKIIEKRQSVAFWCNPISGHATLYWYQQILGQGPKLLIQFQNNGVVDDSQLPKDRFSAERLKGVDSTLKIQPAKLEDSAVYLCASSLGTGGYEQYFGPGTRLTVT.

At least ten counts were recorded for this clonotype. CDR3 in amino acids: CSVEADSDEQFF. The DNA of the CDR3 is TGCAGCGTTGAGGCGGATTCGGATGAGCAGTTCTTC. The chain employs TRBV29-1 and TRBJ2-1; D uncertain. V was pared by 3 bases and J by 8 bases, with 11 bases between. The CDR3 is 12 residues long. Germline V lookup: CDR1 SQVTM, CDR2 ANQGSEA.

The count of this clonotype is one. A much larger clone lies a single base off, so this may be a read error. This sequence joins TRBV27 and TRBJ2-4; D is unclear. This CDR3 comprises 14 residues. Germline CDR1 is MNHEY and CDR2 is SMNVEV (reference sequence). CDR3 coding DNA: TGTACCAGCAGTTTGTATGCCCTGGGGTACATTCAGTACTTC. Encoded protein: CTSSLYALGYIQYF.

This clonotype was seen repeatedly, ten times or more. The gene calls are TRBV5-1 and TRBJ2-4; D is possibly TRBD2 (6 bases). CDR1 SGHRS and CDR2 YFSETQ come from the germline V gene. Trimming removed 4 bases at V and 0 bases at J, with 14 bases between. The CDR3 covers 16 residues. The DNA of the CDR3 is TGCGCCAGCAGCCCAGGATGGGGACTAGCCAAAAACATTCAGTACTTC. Amino acids: CASSPGWGLAKNIQYF.

This clonotype was counted at least ten times. The chain joins TRBV10-3 to TRBJ2-7, with 7 bases lining up with TRBD1. Germline V gives CDR1 ENHRY, CDR2 SYGVKD. The CDR3 runs 15 residues. V was pared by 2 bases and J by 6 bases, with 10 bases of the junction left unmatched. The DNA for the CDR3 is TGTGCCATCAGTGAGCGTGGGGACAGCCCAAGCGAGCAGTACTTC. It specifies CAISERGDSPSEQYF.

In its sample, this clonotype was seen a few times. The rearrangement joins TRBV6-2 or TRBV6-3 to TRBJ2-7, with 12 positions matching TRBD2. The CDR3 sequence is 18 residues long. The germline V gene has CDR1 MNHEY and CDR2 SVGEGT. The V and J ends lost 3 bases and 0 bases, in that order; junction bases with no gene match: 9. Written as DNA, the CDR3 is TGTGCCAGCAGTTATAACCCCTCGACTAGCGGGAGCTCCTACGAGCAGTACTTC. Translation: CASSYNPSTSGSSYEQYF.

This clonotype occurred a few times. The chain carries TRBV28 and TRBJ1-2; TRBD1 aligns across 7 bases. There are 13 residues in the CDR3. Germline V gene lookup returns CDR1 MDHEN and CDR2 SYDVKM. Germline trimming cut 6 bases from V and 7 bases from J; bases unmatched to any gene: 8. CDR3 protein: CASRLIKGAGYTF. DNA of the CDR3: TGTGCCAGCAGACTAATCAAGGGGGCTGGCTACACCTTC.

Comment on this clonotype: A junction end diverges from the germline sequence, so it may reflect a read error. The chain employs TRBV30 and TRBJ2-2; 8 bases align to TRBD2. This CDR3 spans 16 amino acids. Germline CDR1 and CDR2: GTSNPN and SVGIG (reference sequence). Here the CDR3 DNA reads TGTGCCTCCCCTAGCGTCGGGAGGGTGAGGACCGGGGAGCCGTTTTTT. This encodes CASPSVGRVRTGEPFF. Together with reference TRBV30 and TRBJ2-2, the CDR3 gives the full variable domain: SQTIHQWPATLVQPVGSPLSLECTVEGTSNPNLYWYRQAAGRGLQLLFYSVGIGQISSEVPQNLSASRPQDRQFILSSKKLLLSDSGFYLCASPSVGRVRTGEPFFGEGSRLTVL.

This clonotype was counted between two and nine times. The chain joins TRBV5-6 to TRBJ2-5; D gene uncertain. Germline V gene data show CDR1 as SGHDT and CDR2 as YYEEEE. The CDR3 is 14 residues long. V shed 1 base and J shed 0 bases, with 7 bases lying between them. The CDR3: CASSLRKYQETQYF. As DNA, the CDR3 is TGTGCCAGCAGCTTGAGGAAGTACCAAGAGACCCAGTACTTC.

This clonotype was picked up many times. The chain uses TRBV7-9 and TRBJ2-1; D gene ambiguous. Between the trimmed V and J ends, which lost 0 bases and 9 bases, there was a span of 15 bases. From germline, CDR1 is SEHNR and CDR2 FQNEAQ (reference sequence). This CDR3 is built from 15 residues. The chain's CDR3 is CASSLASRVNAEQFF. CDR3 nucleotides: TGTGCCAGCAGCTTAGCGTCAAGGGTTAATGCTGAGCAGTTCTTC.

This clonotype was detected a few times. The chain joins TRBV29-1 to TRBJ1-2, with 9 bases fitting TRBD1. After removal of 5 bases from V and 3 bases from J, the junction contained 4 bases not matched to a gene. The germline V gene encodes CDR1 SQVTM and CDR2 ANQGSEA. The CDR3 has 13 amino acids. CDR3 sequence reads: CSVRTGGDYGYTF. In DNA, the CDR3 is TGCAGCGTTCGTACAGGGGGCGACTATGGCTACACCTTC.

This clonotype turned up a few times. The chain couples TRBV5-4 to TRBJ2-1; 9 bases line up with TRBD2. In germline, CDR1 is SGHNT, CDR2 YYREEE (reference sequence). The CDR3 is 16 residues long. The ends lost 0 bases at V and 8 bases at J; junction bases unmatched: 9. The CDR3 protein is CASSLAGGRDIYEQFF. In DNA form, the CDR3 reads TGTGCCAGCAGCTTGGCTGGCGGGAGGGATATCTATGAGCAGTTCTTC.

V usage is TRBV5-1 and J usage is TRBJ1-2; 7 nucleotides line up with TRBD1. Losses at the gene ends were 0 bases for V and 4 bases for J; bases not matched to a gene: 9. CDR1 is SGHRS and CDR2 is YFSETQ in the germline V gene. The CDR3 is made up of 16 amino acids. The CDR3 loop reads CASSLDTGDMGYGYTF. Here the CDR3 DNA reads TGCGCCAGCAGCTTGGATACAGGGGATATGGGCTATGGCTACACCTTC.

This clonotype was seen ten or more times. This rearrangement joins TRBV7-9 to TRBJ2-7; tentative D call: TRBD1 (6 bases). V lost 2 bases to trimming and J lost 2 bases, with 16 bases between them. CDR3 length: 16 residues. The germline CDR1 and CDR2 sequences are SEHNR and FQNEAQ (reference sequence). The CDR3: CASSLSGEYRTYEQYF. The DNA for the CDR3 is TGTGCCAGCAGCTTATCAGGGGAATACAGAACCTACGAGCAGTACTTC.

This clonotype was detected many times. The chain has TRBV6-1 and TRBJ1-1; 9 positions agree with TRBD1. J gave up 3 bases and V 7 bases, and 9 bases lay outside the gene matches. Per germline, CDR1 MNHNS and CDR2 SASEGT. The CDR3 has 15 residues. CDR3 in amino acids: CASTAHRGQYTEAFF. For the CDR3, the DNA is TGTGCCAGCACCGCTCACAGGGGGCAATACACTGAAGCTTTCTTT.

The chain carries TRBV28 and TRBJ1-1; D is unresolved. CDR1 is MDHEN, CDR2 SYDVKM, per germline. CDR3 length: 12 amino acids. V lost 3 bases to trimming and J lost 10 bases, with 12 bases between them. The CDR3 protein is CASSFRSRGAFF. The CDR3 DNA reads as TGTGCCAGCAGTTTTAGGTCCCGTGGAGCTTTCTTT.

This clonotype was recorded only once. A read error is likely, as this CDR3 ends without the conserved phenylalanine or tryptophan. J is TRBJ2-7 and V is TRBV11-2; the D gene is possibly TRBD1 (5 bases). The CDR3 loop spans 13 amino acids. Trimming stripped 3 bases from V and 4 bases from J, with 10 bases between. CDR1 and CDR2 from the germline V gene are SGHAT and FQNNGV. The CDR3 protein is CASSLGRNYEQYL. CDR3 bases: TGTGCCAGCAGCTTGGGGCGTAATTACGAGCAGTACTTA.

V and J are TRBV6-5 and TRBJ1-1; the D gene is possibly TRBD1 (5 bases). Trimming removed 7 bases at V and 4 bases at J, with 19 bases between. CDR1 is MNHEY, CDR2 SVGAGI, per germline. The CDR3 covers 15 residues. DNA of the CDR3: TGTGCCAGCATCCTGGGGCCTGGGGCTGGCACTGAAGCTTTCTTT. It is translated as CASILGPGAGTEAFF.

The sample holds many counts of this clonotype. V and J are TRBV7-8 and TRBJ1-4; D not resolved. Germline V gives CDR1 SGHVS, CDR2 FQNEAQ. The CDR3 extends over 13 amino acids. Deletions cut 5 bases from V and 7 bases from J, with 11 bases between. The CDR3 reads CASSPGIGEKLFF. CDR3 sequence (DNA): TGTGCCAGCAGCCCCGGTATTGGTGAAAAACTGTTTTTT.